This paragraph reports one TCR beta chain. Its antigen remains unidentified. It was with 60 Vbeta and 13 Jbeta primers that the PCR ran. Sequencing used immunoSEQ multiplex PCR; TCRdb keeps in-frame clones, though not all of them. The sample includes approximately 33,000 clones, 45% to 55% seen only once; the top ten take around 6.2%. The data originate from a study of cytomegalovirus exposure and HLA in healthy donors. Overall study results and limits: The authors enumerated over 150 TCR beta chains as linked to cytomegalovirus.

The specimen sequenced was PBMCs. This receptor was identified in a woman aged 40 to 55 in good health and CMV-seropositive.

In DNA, the CDR3 is TGTGCCAGCAGCGCGATGACAGGGGGGGTTTCCGAGACCCAGTACTTC. Amino acids: CASSAMTGGVSETQYF. This chain links TRBV9 with TRBJ2-5, with 9 nucleotides matching TRBD1. This CDR3 comprises 16 residues. Looked up from germline, CDR1 is SGDLS and CDR2 is YYNGEE. V shed 3 bases, J shed 5 bases, and the junction held 11 bases outside the gene matches.